Listed here are 2 T cell receptor beta chains from one sample, sequenced in a study of blood T cell repertoires in COVID-19. The data were produced by immunoSEQ multiplex PCR, yet TCRdb's version contains in-frame clones alone and is incomplete. The table shows about 270,000 clones, with approximately 88% occurring only once. Sequenced input: PBMCs or T cells enriched from blood (not recorded which). The receptors stem from a woman between 35 and 50 years old with acute COVID-19.

The chain uses TRBV24-1 and TRBJ1-3, with a possible D match to TRBD1 (5 bases). The germline gives CDR1 KGHDR, CDR2 SFDVKD. The CDR3 covers 15 residues. The V gene lost 3 bases and the J gene lost 1 base, with 9 bases spanning the gap. Here the CDR3 reads CATSDPTVSGNTIYF. CDR3 bases: TGTGCCACCAGTGATCCGACAGTATCTGGAAACACCATATATTTT.

The chain joins TRBV5-1 to TRBJ2-7; TRBD1 matches 7 bases. Germline V gene sequence: CDR1 SGHRS, CDR2 YFSETQ. This CDR3 is built from 12 residues. J was trimmed by 6 bases and V by 4 bases; bases with no gene match: 4. The CDR3 is CASSLTGAEQYV. CDR3 coding DNA: TGCGCCAGCAGCCTCACAGGGGCCGAGCAGTACGTC.